These 6 T cell receptor beta chains originate from one sample sequenced in a study of cytomegalovirus exposure and HLA in healthy donors. Primers: 60 Vbeta forward and 13 Jbeta reverse. TCRdb's table, derived via immunoSEQ multiplex PCR, lists solely in-frame clones and lacks some. The repertoire consists of approximately 160,000 clones, with roughly 80% occurring once and the leading ten covering 1.9%. Sequencing input: PBMCs. These receptors came from a human donor in good health.

This chain joins TRBV27 and TRBJ1-5, with D perhaps TRBD1 (6 bases). CDR3 length equals 14 residues. The V end was cut by 5 bases, the J end by 7 bases, with 15 bases between. The germline V gene has CDR1 MNHEY and CDR2 SMNVEV (reference sequence). The CDR3 DNA reads TGTGCCAGCAGTGAGGACAGAGCCACACAGCCCCAGCATTTT. The encoded protein is CASSEDRATQPQHF.

The gene calls are TRBV6-5 and TRBJ2-3; a weak D match, TRBD2 (5 bases). V was cut by 5 bases and J by 3 bases, with 9 bases left in between. CDR1 and CDR2 (germline): MNHEY, SVGAGI. The CDR3 has 13 residues. The CDR3 DNA sequence: TGTGCCAGCAGTCGGGAAGCGACAGATACGCAGTATTTT. Its protein product is CASSREATDTQYF.

This clone was seen just once. The chain joins TRBV4-3 to TRBJ2-7; 7 bases are a match to TRBD1. The length of the CDR3 is 19 residues. Trimming removed 0 bases from V and 0 bases from J; junction bases left unmatched: 14. Germline CDR1 LGHNA, CDR2 YSLEER. DNA for the CDR3: TGCGCCAGCAGCCAAGATCTTTCCCCACAGGGGACGCGCTCCTACGAGCAGTACTTC. Protein sequence: CASSQDLSPQGTRSYEQYF.

The rearrangement joins TRBV5-1 to TRBJ2-5; 12 nucleotides align to TRBD2. Germline trimming cut 7 bases from V and 2 bases from J; bases unmatched to any gene: 6. Germline V lookup: CDR1 SGHRS, CDR2 YFSETQ. This CDR3 has 15 residues. The CDR3 region has the DNA TGCGCCAGCGGCCGGACTAGCGGGATTCAAGAGACCCAGTACTTC. Protein sequence: CASGRTSGIQETQYF.

In its sample, this clone was seen many times. The chain combines TRBV6-1 with TRBJ1-1; TRBD1 is a possible D gene (6 bases). Trimming removed 5 bases from V and 7 bases from J, with 11 bases in between. The CDR3 extends over 12 amino acids. Germline CDR1 is MNHNS and CDR2 is SASEGT. The CDR3 sequence: CASSWGGLEAFF. CDR3 bases: TGTGCCAGCAGTTGGGGGGGGCTTGAAGCTTTCTTT.

The V and J genes are TRBV7-9 and TRBJ1-1; D gene ambiguous. The CDR3 consists of 15 residues. The V gene's germline CDR1 is SEHNR and CDR2 FQNEAQ (reference sequence). V was shortened by 6 bases and J by 0 bases, with 14 bases between the two germline ends. The DNA for the CDR3 is TGTGCCAGCAGTCCCCAGGTATACATGAACACTGAAGCTTTCTTT. It translates to CASSPQVYMNTEAFF.